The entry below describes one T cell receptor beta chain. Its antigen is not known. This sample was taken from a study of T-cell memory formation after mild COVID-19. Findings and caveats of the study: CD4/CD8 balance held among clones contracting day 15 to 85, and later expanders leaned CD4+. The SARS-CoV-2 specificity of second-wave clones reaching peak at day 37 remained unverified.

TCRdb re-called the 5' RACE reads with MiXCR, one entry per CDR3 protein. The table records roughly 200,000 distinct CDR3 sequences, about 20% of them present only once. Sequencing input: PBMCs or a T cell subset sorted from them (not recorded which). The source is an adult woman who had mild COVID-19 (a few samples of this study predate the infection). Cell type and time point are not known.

This chain's CDR3 is CASSLSRENNEQFF. In nucleotides, the CDR3 is TGTGCCAGCAGTTTATCGCGAGAAAACAATGAGCAGTTCTTC. The genes are TRBV27 and TRBJ2-1, with no clear D. Germline V gives CDR1 MNHEY, CDR2 SMNVEV (reference sequence). The V and J ends lost 0 bases and 5 bases respectively, with 8 bases between them. This CDR3 region has 14 residues.